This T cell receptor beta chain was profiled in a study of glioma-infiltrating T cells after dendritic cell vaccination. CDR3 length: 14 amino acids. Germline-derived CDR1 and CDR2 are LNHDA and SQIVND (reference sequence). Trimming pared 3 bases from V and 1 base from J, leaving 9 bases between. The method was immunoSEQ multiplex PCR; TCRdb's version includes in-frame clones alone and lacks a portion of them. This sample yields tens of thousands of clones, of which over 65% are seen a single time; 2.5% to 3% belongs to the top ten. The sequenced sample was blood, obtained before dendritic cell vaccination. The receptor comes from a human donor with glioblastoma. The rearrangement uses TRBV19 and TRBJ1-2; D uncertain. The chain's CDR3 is CASSMSGLNYGYTF. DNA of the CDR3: TGTGCCAGTAGTATGTCAGGTCTTAACTATGGCTACACCTTC.